Following are 27 T cell receptor beta chains from one sample sequenced in a study of cytomegalovirus exposure and HLA in healthy donors. Amplification used 60 Vbeta primers and 13 Jbeta primers. Some clones are missing from TCRdb's copy, which holds only in-frame ones; the method was immunoSEQ multiplex PCR. The sample shows around 60,000 clones, 75% of them seen only once. Source material: PBMCs. The source is a middle-aged woman in good health and CMV-seropositive.

Comment on this clone: At one of its ends the junction is not consistent with the germline gene, which may arise from a read error. The rearrangement uses TRBV5-4 and TRBJ1-1; 8 nucleotides match TRBD1. The length of the CDR3 is 13 residues. CDR1 is SGHNT and CDR2 is YYREEE in the germline V gene (reference sequence). CDR3 nucleotide sequence: TGCGCCAGCAGCCTTACAGGGGGCACTGAAGCTTTCTTT. Its protein is CASSLTGGTEAFF. The whole variable domain, filled in from reference TRBV5-4 and TRBJ1-1, reads ETGVTQSPTHLIKTRGQQVTLRCSSQSGHNTVSWYQQALGQGPQFIFQYYREEENGRGNFPPRFSGLQFPNYSSELNVNALELDDSALYLCASSLTGGTEAFFGQGTRLTVV.

The chain uses TRBV6-1 and TRBJ2-7; 7 positions agree with TRBD2. V dropped 8 bases and J dropped 7; count of bases not matched to a gene: 8. Looked up from germline, CDR1 is MNHNS and CDR2 is SASEGT. The CDR3 has 12 residues. CDR3 in amino acids: CASDGGVLEQYF. The CDR3 coding sequence is TGTGCCAGCGATGGGGGGGTCCTGGAGCAGTACTTC.

The CDR3 is CASSMTGVDLNYGYTF. The CDR3 DNA reads as TGTGCCAGTAGTATGACGGGGGTTGACTTAAACTATGGCTACACCTTC. This chain links TRBV19 with TRBJ1-2; maybe TRBD1 (5 bases). V shed 3 bases and J shed 2 bases, with 16 bases lying between them. The V gene's germline CDR1 is LNHDA and CDR2 SQIVND (reference sequence). This CDR3 region has 16 residues.

The chain recombines TRBV9 with TRBJ1-1, with 7 bases lining up with TRBD1. The CDR3 runs to 15 residues. V lost 7 bases, J lost 3 bases, and 12 bases stayed unmatched. Germline-derived CDR1 and CDR2 are SGDLS and YYNGEE. CDR3 amino acids: CASARQGGVHTEAFF. CDR3 DNA sequence: TGTGCCAGCGCGCGGCAGGGGGGTGTGCACACTGAAGCTTTCTTT.

V and J are TRBV9 and TRBJ2-2; possible D gene TRBD2, 6 bases. The V gene lost 0 bases and the J gene lost 0 bases, with 9 bases spanning the gap. CDR1 and CDR2 (germline): SGDLS, YYNGEE. The CDR3 totals 16 residues. This chain's CDR3 is CASSVAIAANTGELFF. CDR3 in DNA: TGTGCCAGCAGCGTAGCTATAGCGGCGAACACCGGGGAGCTGTTTTTT.

This rearrangement joins TRBV9 to TRBJ2-2, with 8 bases identical to TRBD2. This CDR3 contains 17 residues. The V segment lost 0 bases and the J segment 1 base; nucleotides outside the gene matches: 5. Germline CDR1 reads SGDLS; CDR2 reads YYNGEE. The DNA for the CDR3 is TGTGCCAGCAGCGTAGAACCGAGCGGGGGGAACACCGGGGAGCTGTTTTTT. Amino acid sequence: CASSVEPSGGNTGELFF.

The V gene is TRBV27, the J gene TRBJ2-1; TRBD2 aligns across 8 bases. CDR1 MNHEY and CDR2 SMNVEV come from the germline V gene (reference sequence). With 8 bases clipped from V and 15 bases from J, the junction kept 9 bases outside the gene matches. The CDR3 totals 11 residues. The CDR3 sequence is CASGPGLGLFF. In DNA, the CDR3 is TGTGCCAGCGGCCCGGGACTAGGCCTGTTCTTC.

The chain's CDR3 is CASSSTGTPYEQYF. The CDR3, as DNA: TGCGCCAGCAGCTCCACAGGGACCCCCTACGAGCAGTACTTC. The J gene is TRBJ2-7, the V gene TRBV5-1; tentative D call: TRBD1 (6 bases). The V gene lost 3 bases and the J gene lost 2 bases, with 12 bases spanning the gap. The CDR3 has 14 amino acids. Germline CDR1 reads SGHRS; CDR2 reads YFSETQ.

The chain couples TRBV29-1 to TRBJ2-7, with D hard to call. V was pared by 6 bases and J by 3 bases, with 12 bases between. The length of the CDR3 is 12 residues. Germline V gene data show CDR1 as SQVTM and CDR2 as ANQGSEA. Here the CDR3 reads CSVALRNYEQYF. The CDR3 coding sequence is TGCAGCGTGGCTCTCAGGAACTACGAGCAGTACTTC.

This sequence joins TRBV4-1 and TRBJ1-2; D gene unclear. This CDR3 has 14 amino acids. V was pared by 7 bases and J by 1 base, with 13 bases between. Germline lookup yields CDR1 MGHRA and CDR2 YSYEKL. CDR3 protein: CASNWSPDNYGYTF. CDR3 nucleotide sequence: TGCGCCAGCAATTGGAGCCCAGATAACTATGGCTACACCTTC.

Only a few counts were recorded for this clone. This rearrangement joins TRBV7-9 to TRBJ1-4; 7 nucleotides agree with TRBD1. The length of the CDR3 is 13 residues. Germline CDR1 and CDR2: SEHNR and FQNEAQ (reference sequence). V dropped 6 bases and J dropped 8; count of bases not matched to a gene: 6. CDR3 region: CASRSRDREKLFF. Written as DNA, the CDR3 is TGTGCCAGCAGATCCCGGGACAGAGAAAAACTGTTTTTT.

The chain couples TRBV7-3 to TRBJ1-1, with D hard to call. This CDR3 region has 13 residues. Trimming shortened V by 5 bases and J by 4 bases, and 11 bases separated the two germline ends. CDR1 SGHTA and CDR2 FQGTGA come from the germline V gene. CDR3 sequence (DNA): TGTGCCAGCAGCCGAATTGCGGGCACTGAAGCTTTCTTT. Residues: CASSRIAGTEAFF. The full variable domain, completed using reference TRBV7-3 and TRBJ1-1, is GAGVSQTPSNKVTEKGKYVELRCDPISGHTALYWYRQSLGQGPEFLIYFQGTGAADDSGLPNDRFFAVRPEGSVSTLKIQRTERGDSAVYLCASSRIAGTEAFFGQGTRLTVV.

V and J are TRBV2 and TRBJ2-3; TRBD2 is a possible D gene (6 bases). Trimming left V 5 bases short and J 2 bases short, with 14 bases between. CDR3 size: 15 residues. Germline-derived CDR1 and CDR2 are SNHLY and FYNNEI. The chain's CDR3 is CASSPRGLPTDTQYF. The CDR3 DNA sequence: TGTGCCAGCAGTCCCAGAGGACTACCCACAGATACGCAGTATTTT.

The rearrangement links TRBV9 to TRBJ2-7, with 7 bases identical to TRBD1. The germline CDR1 and CDR2 sequences are SGDLS and YYNGEE. V was pared by 4 bases and J by 1 base, with 11 bases of the junction left unmatched. CDR3 length: 16 residues. The CDR3 spells CASSPHSRGLSYEQYF. CDR3 DNA sequence: TGTGCCAGCAGCCCTCACTCTAGGGGGCTTTCCTACGAGCAGTACTTC.

The gene calls are TRBV5-4 and TRBJ1-6, with a weak D call TRBD1 (5 bases). Germline CDR1 and CDR2: SGHNT and YYREEE (reference sequence). The CDR3 spans 14 residues. V shed 4 bases and J shed 8 bases, with 13 bases lying between them. The CDR3 nucleotides are TGTGCCAGCAGCCGGTTCGGGGGGGATTCACCCCTCCACTTT. Encoded protein: CASSRFGGDSPLHF.

The genes are TRBV5-4 and TRBJ2-7, with a weak D call TRBD1 (7 bases). Trimming removed 0 bases from V and 5 bases from J, with 24 bases in between. The germline V gene has CDR1 SGHNT and CDR2 YYREEE (reference sequence). There are 18 residues in the CDR3. For the CDR3, the DNA is TGTGCCAGCAGCTTGGGGGGGGTATCACAGGGGAGGAGGAACGAGCAGTACTTC. This gives the protein CASSLGGVSQGRRNEQYF.

V usage is TRBV5-1 and J usage is TRBJ2-3; 10 nucleotides match TRBD1. The CDR3 has 15 residues. Germline CDR1 is SGHRS and CDR2 is YFSETQ. V shed 6 bases and J 3 bases; nucleotides not matched to a gene: 7. CDR3 sequence: CASTLGQGMTDTQYF. The DNA of the CDR3 is TGCGCCAGCACTTTGGGACAGGGGATGACAGATACGCAGTATTTT.

The chain uses TRBV4-1 and TRBJ1-5; maybe TRBD1 (6 bases). Germline V lookup: CDR1 MGHRA, CDR2 YSYEKL. Trimming removed 4 bases from V and 6 bases from J, with 19 bases in between. This CDR3 region has 16 residues. The DNA of the CDR3 is TGCGCCAGCAGCCTAACACCGGGCCCCAGGGGTCAGCCCCAGCATTTT. Translated: CASSLTPGPRGQPQHF.

The V and J genes are TRBV27 and TRBJ2-7, with 12 nucleotides matching TRBD2. The junction had 2 bases not matched to a gene; V was cut back by 5 bases and J by 0 bases. The CDR3 is 15 amino acids. The germline gives CDR1 MNHEY, CDR2 SMNVEV (reference sequence). The CDR3 loop is CASSGLAGFSYEQYF. CDR3 in DNA: TGTGCCAGCAGTGGACTAGCGGGGTTCTCCTACGAGCAGTACTTC.

The chain joins TRBV7-2 to TRBJ2-2; 11 bases agree with TRBD2. The V and J ends lost 1 base and 4 bases, in that order; junction bases with no gene match: 5. The germline V gene encodes CDR1 SGHTA and CDR2 FQGNSA. This CDR3 region has 17 residues. The chain's CDR3 is CASSLVSGGAPTGELFF. Written as DNA, the CDR3 is TGTGCCAGCAGCTTAGTTAGCGGGGGGGCTCCCACCGGGGAGCTGTTTTTT. The complete variable domain, with remaining parts taken from reference TRBV7-2 and TRBJ2-2, reads GAGVSQSPSNKVTEKGKDVELRCDPISGHTALYWYRQSLGQGLEFLIYFQGNSAPDKSGLPSDRFSAERTGGSVSTLTIQRTQQEDSAVYLCASSLVSGGAPTGELFFGEGSRLTVL.

V and J are TRBV7-9 and TRBJ1-1; a weak D match, TRBD1 (6 bases). The germline V gene encodes CDR1 SEHNR and CDR2 FQNEAQ (reference sequence). Trimming removed 5 bases at V and 1 base at J, with 11 bases between. The length of the CDR3 is 14 residues. The DNA of the CDR3 is TGTGCCAGCAGCCCTACAGGGCCGAACACTGAAGCTTTCTTT. It is translated as CASSPTGPNTEAFF.

The chain links TRBV2 to TRBJ2-1; perhaps TRBD2 as D (5 bases). Germline loops: CDR1 SNHLY, CDR2 FYNNEI. The CDR3 has 16 residues. With 3 bases removed from V and 7 bases from J, the gap between germline ends came to 19 bases. CDR3 DNA: TGTGCCAGCAGTGAGCGGCGGCCCATACTAGGGAATGAGCAGTTCTTC. Protein: CASSERRPILGNEQFF. The full variable domain, its missing parts supplied by reference TRBV2 and TRBJ2-1, is EPEVTQTPSHQVTQMGQEVILRCVPISNHLYFYWYRQILGQKVEFLVSFYNNEISEKSEIFDDQFSVERPDGSNFTLKIRSTKLEDSAMYFCASSERRPILGNEQFFGPGTRLTVL.

This chain connects TRBV9 to TRBJ1-3, with 7 bases matching TRBD1. The CDR3 contains 18 residues. V gave up 3 bases and J gave up 7 bases; unmatched junction bases: 19. Germline V gene data show CDR1 as SGDLS and CDR2 as YYNGEE. The CDR3 loop is CASSESGHTGAPGNTIYF. The CDR3 bases are TGTGCCAGCAGCGAATCTGGCCATACAGGGGCCCCCGGGAACACCATATATTTT.

The rearrangement uses TRBV19 and TRBJ1-1, with a possible D match to TRBD1 (5 bases). CDR3 length: 13 residues. Germline V gives CDR1 LNHDA, CDR2 SQIVND (reference sequence). Between the trimmed V and J ends, which lost 7 bases and 3 bases, there was a span of 12 bases. The DNA of the CDR3 is TGTGCCAGTAACGCCCGGGGGGACACTGAAGCTTTCTTT. As protein: CASNARGDTEAFF.

The chain joins TRBV19 to TRBJ1-1, with a tentative D call TRBD1 (5 bases). Per germline, CDR1 LNHDA and CDR2 SQIVND (reference sequence). The CDR3 runs 14 residues. V was trimmed by 2 bases and J by 7 bases, leaving 14 bases between them. CDR3 DNA: TGTGCCAGTAGTATATGGGGGGGAAGCGGTGAAGCTTTCTTT. Translation: CASSIWGGSGEAFF.

The CDR3, as DNA: TGTGCCTGGACCCATCAACCGGGGAATGAGCAGTTCTTC. This translates into CAWTHQPGNEQFF. The J gene is TRBJ2-1, the V gene TRBV30, with a weak D call TRBD2 (5 bases). V shed 4 bases and J shed 7 bases, with 14 bases lying between them. CDR3 length: 13 residues. Germline-derived CDR1 and CDR2 are GTSNPN and SVGIG (reference sequence).

The chain has TRBV30 and TRBJ2-1; 11 bases agree with TRBD2. V dropped 5 bases and J dropped 2; count of bases not matched to a gene: 2. Germline-derived CDR1 and CDR2 are GTSNPN and SVGIG (reference sequence). This CDR3 contains 14 residues. The CDR3 here is CAWETSGAYNEQFF. In DNA form, the CDR3 reads TGTGCCTGGGAGACTAGCGGGGCCTACAATGAGCAGTTCTTC.